This T cell receptor beta chain was sequenced during a study of blood T cell repertoires in COVID-19 (TCRdb year 2020). As for the study more broadly: Samples covering the acute and convalescent phases of COVID-19 were provided by collaborators in the United States, Italy and Spain. The material from the prospective study consisted of cDNA or gDNA derived from T cells, B-cell-depleted T cells, or PBMCs. The dataset comprised deeply sampled blood TCRbeta repertoires from subjects exposed to, actively infected with, or recovered from COVID-19. The repertoires were made available in a free public database intended to serve as a resource for research on the immune response to SARS-CoV-2. The samples were drawn from the first 160 participants of the ongoing ImmuneRACE study and from some 1,300 subjects provided by 6 global collaborators. A de-identified subject ID, COVID-19 status, age in years and sex were almost always included in the sample metadata. Where available, HLA class I and class II types were taken from metadata supplied by the sample provider and were not determined by assay-based typing. What the work shows at the level of the full study, not this receptor alone: How much clinical and demographic metadata was included differed by source and by participant, and the metadata was provided uncurated.

TCRbeta CDR3 regions were amplified from genomic DNA by means of the immunoSEQ Assay, a bias-controlled multiplex PCR. The source study handled its data this way. Within the assay, amplification of reference gene primers was used to estimate how many nucleated cells each sample contained. To quantify the absolute abundance of each unique TCRbeta CDR3 rearrangement, sequence reads were collapsed and filtered. For each sample, productive Simpson clonality was calculated as the square root of Simpson's diversity index over productive rearrangements. TCRdb's version of the immuneACCESS table is confined to in-frame rearrangements and falls short of the full clone set. An unresolved V gene accounts for under half of the shortfall where checked; the remainder is of unknown origin. V, J and clone size are taken as reported in that table, and D and trimming were inferred from the DNA itself. For this sample the table gives 60,000 to 75,000 clones, of which approximately 89% were detected only once. The ten largest clones take up 13% of the sample.

From cysteine to phenylalanine, the CDR3 is 14 amino acids long. Here the CDR3 DNA is all that survives: 42 bases in frame from base 1. Taken from the germline V gene, the CDR1 and CDR2 loops are SGHDT and YYEEEE. V is shortened by 0 bases, J by 5 bases, and the region joining them spans 11 bases. The collaborating institutions used their own protocols to collect whole blood in K2EDTA tubes. Collaborator samples were shipped for TCRbeta analysis as frozen whole blood, isolated PBMCs, or DNA extracted from either sample type. A note on this clone: There is no known antigen for this receptor. No much larger clone exists at a distance of one base, and base qualities are not known.

The V and J segments used are TRBV5-6 and TRBJ1-2; TRBD1 is possibly the D segment (5 matching bases). Sequencing was done on a sample of peripheral blood. This TCR came from a woman in her sixties or seventies with acute or convalescent COVID-19. CDR3 protein: CASSLGFREYGYTF. The nucleotide sequence is given as TGTGCCAGCAGCTTGGGATTCAGGGAATATGGCTACACCTTC.